This T cell receptor beta chain was observed in a study of control samples from healthy donors and cancer patients. The CDR3 contains 18 residues. Trimming took 1 base from V and 4 from J, leaving 23 bases between them. Germline CDR1 and CDR2: SNHLY and FYNNEI. Sequencing used immunoSEQ multiplex PCR; TCRdb keeps in-frame clones, though not all of them. The table shows about 120,000 clones, with over 75% occurring only once. What was sequenced was blood. The chain is built from TRBV2 and TRBJ2-7; D may be TRBD1 or TRBD2 (7 bases each). The receptor was isolated from a man aged 35-49 years in good health. The DNA of the CDR3 is TGTGCCAGCAGTGAAGTCCCCTTCCCCGACAGGGAGGGATACGAGCAGTACTTC. Its protein product is CASSEVPFPDREGYEQYF.